The table lists the clone carrying this T cell receptor (beta chain) with a count of one. Its antigen is currently unknown. The entry originates in a study of T cells in Graves' hyperthyroidism and ophthalmopathy. Germline loops: CDR1 SQVTM, CDR2 ANQGSEA. This CDR3 contains 13 residues. The TCR beta CDR3 regions underwent amplification using RNA transcripts as the source. TCR CDR3 regions were first amplified by RT-PCR with HTBI primers. TCRdb ran MiXCR on the multiplex PCR reads and lists one entry per CDR3 protein. Among 50,000 to 60,000 distinct CDR3 sequences listed, 40% to 55% were seen once. Findings of the study overall: Blood samples included most of the expanded thyroid clonotypes exceeding 0.001.

The source material was blood. This receptor was taken from a woman aged 30 to 39 with Graves' ophthalmopathy. The chain couples TRBV29-1 to TRBJ2-7; D is unclear. The DNA for the CDR3 is TGCAGTCCGGAGTTGGCTGCAACCTACGAGCAGTACTTC. This encodes CSPELAATYEQYF.